What follows are 19 T cell receptor beta chains derived from one specimen sequenced in a study of monozygotic twins with inflammatory bowel disease. TCRdb re-called the 5' RACE reads and gives one entry per CDR3 protein, without DNA. In all, the sample yields about 300,000 distinct CDR3 sequences. The sample was blood. All receptors come from a human donor with ulcerative colitis or Crohn's disease, or a healthy co-twin of an affected twin (not recorded which).

The chain links TRBV5-5 to TRBJ2-7; without DNA, the TCRdb call of TRBD1 cannot be checked. The CDR3 covers 12 residues. Germline lookup yields CDR1 SGHKS and CDR2 YYEKEE (reference sequence). CDR3 protein: CASTPGSYEQYF.

The rearrangement joins TRBV12-3 or TRBV12-4 to TRBJ1-5; the D gene TCRdb calls, TRBD1, cannot be checked with no DNA. The CDR3 runs 14 residues. The CDR3 loop reads CASTGTGSHQPQHF.

The V and J genes are TRBV4-3 and TRBJ1-5. The CDR3 has 15 amino acids. Germline lookup yields CDR1 LGHNA and CDR2 YSLEER. The CDR3 sequence: CASSQDGREDQPQHF.

V is TRBV20-1 and J is TRBJ1-5. In germline, CDR1 is DFQATT, CDR2 SNEGSKA (reference sequence). This CDR3 spans 13 amino acids. CDR3 protein: CSAMRDSNQPQHF.

The chain links TRBV3-1 to TRBJ1-6. The germline gives CDR1 LGHDT, CDR2 YNNKEL (reference sequence). The CDR3 totals 14 residues. The CDR3 spells CASSQVQGQSPLHF.

The chain employs TRBV10-3 and TRBJ2-1; the D call from TCRdb, TRBD1, cannot be confirmed without DNA. This CDR3 contains 16 residues. Germline loops: CDR1 ENHRY, CDR2 SYGVKD. CDR3 amino acids: CAISDPPDSSYNEQFF.

The chain uses TRBV20-1 and TRBJ2-7; TCRdb's D gene call, TRBD2, goes unchecked for lack of DNA. This CDR3 is 13 amino acids long. The germline V gene encodes CDR1 DFQATT and CDR2 SNEGSKA (reference sequence). This CDR3 is CSAVSGRRYEQYF.

CDR3 region: CASSSPGPQRTEAFF. V is TRBV28 and J is TRBJ1-1; there is no DNA to check the TCRdb D call of TRBD1. The CDR3 spans 15 residues. Per germline, CDR1 MDHEN and CDR2 SYDVKM. The full variable domain, rest sourced from reference TRBV28 and TRBJ1-1, is DVKVTQSSRYLVKRTGEKVFLECVQDMDHENMFWYRQDPGLGLRLIYFSYDVKMKEKGDIPEGYSVSREKKERFSLILESASTNQTSMYLCASSSPGPQRTEAFFGQGTRLTVV.

This chain connects TRBV5-1 to TRBJ1-1; lacking DNA, the TRBD1 call made by TCRdb goes unchecked. CDR3 length equals 14 residues. CDR1 and CDR2 (germline): SGHRS, YFSETQ. Here the CDR3 reads CASSERVSGAEAFF. The whole variable domain, remainder taken from reference TRBV5-1 and TRBJ1-1, is KAGVTQTPRYLIKTRGQQVTLSCSPISGHRSVSWYQQTPGQGLQFLFEYFSETQRNKGNFPGRFSGRQFSNSRSEMNVSTLELGDSALYLCASSERVSGAEAFFGQGTRLTVV.

The chain combines TRBV28 with TRBJ1-5. The CDR3 runs 15 residues. The germline V gene encodes CDR1 MDHEN and CDR2 SYDVKM. The chain's CDR3 is CASRRRWWDNQPQHF.

The CDR3 loop reads CASSLDGRSNEQFF. The chain is built from TRBV5-1 and TRBJ2-1. CDR1 is SGHRS and CDR2 is YFSETQ in the germline V gene. This CDR3 has 14 amino acids.

This chain joins TRBV7-2 and TRBJ2-3. In germline, CDR1 is SGHTA, CDR2 FQGNSA. The length of the CDR3 is 12 residues. The CDR3 loop is CASSLHQDTQYF.

J is TRBJ2-5 and V is TRBV20-1; TCRdb's D call, TRBD1, is unchecked because there is no DNA. This CDR3 contains 14 residues. Germline assignment: CDR1 DFQATT and CDR2 SNEGSKA (reference sequence). CDR3 region: CSAAGQGSVETQYF.

This chain uses TRBV11-2 with TRBJ2-7; the TCRdb D gene call, TRBD2, has no DNA to confirm it. Per germline, CDR1 SGHAT and CDR2 FQNNGV. This CDR3 is built from 15 residues. CDR3 loop: CASSQLAGATYEQYF. Complete variable domain (other parts from reference TRBV11-2 and TRBJ2-7): EAGVAQSPRYKIIEKRQSVAFWCNPISGHATLYWYQQILGQGPKLLIQFQNNGVVDDSQLPKDRFSAERLKGVDSTLKIQPAKLEDSAVYLCASSQLAGATYEQYFGPGTRLTVT.

The CDR3 is CASSEADTQYF. The V and J genes are TRBV5-1 and TRBJ2-3. Per the germline V gene, CDR1 is SGHRS and CDR2 is YFSETQ. This CDR3 is 11 amino acids long. Drawing the rest from reference TRBV5-1 and TRBJ2-3, the complete variable domain is KAGVTQTPRYLIKTRGQQVTLSCSPISGHRSVSWYQQTPGQGLQFLFEYFSETQRNKGNFPGRFSGRQFSNSRSEMNVSTLELGDSALYLCASSEADTQYFGPGTRLTVL.

CDR3 amino acids: CASSPKRLAGGRTGTQYF. The rearrangement joins TRBV5-4 to TRBJ2-3; TCRdb selects TRBD2, and the lack of DNA leaves this call unchecked. This CDR3 contains 18 residues. Germline V gene data show CDR1 as SGHNT and CDR2 as YYREEE (reference sequence).

The CDR3 reads CASSRTVSEQYF. The chain has TRBV5-1 and TRBJ2-7; checking the TCRdb D call of TRBD1 is not possible without DNA. The CDR3 is made up of 12 amino acids. Germline CDR1 is SGHRS and CDR2 is YFSETQ.

This rearrangement joins TRBV6-2 or TRBV6-3 to TRBJ2-1; the TCRdb D gene call, TRBD2, has no DNA to confirm it. Per germline, CDR1 MNHEY and CDR2 SVGEGT. The CDR3 sequence is 19 residues long. The CDR3 sequence: CASRVTSGRPLASYNEQFF.

This chain uses TRBV27 with TRBJ2-3; TCRdb gives TRBD2 as the D gene, but with no DNA this cannot be confirmed. Germline V gene sequence: CDR1 MNHEY, CDR2 SMNVEV (reference sequence). CDR3 length: 21 residues. CDR3 region: CASSFPYPGSGGALVTDTQYF.